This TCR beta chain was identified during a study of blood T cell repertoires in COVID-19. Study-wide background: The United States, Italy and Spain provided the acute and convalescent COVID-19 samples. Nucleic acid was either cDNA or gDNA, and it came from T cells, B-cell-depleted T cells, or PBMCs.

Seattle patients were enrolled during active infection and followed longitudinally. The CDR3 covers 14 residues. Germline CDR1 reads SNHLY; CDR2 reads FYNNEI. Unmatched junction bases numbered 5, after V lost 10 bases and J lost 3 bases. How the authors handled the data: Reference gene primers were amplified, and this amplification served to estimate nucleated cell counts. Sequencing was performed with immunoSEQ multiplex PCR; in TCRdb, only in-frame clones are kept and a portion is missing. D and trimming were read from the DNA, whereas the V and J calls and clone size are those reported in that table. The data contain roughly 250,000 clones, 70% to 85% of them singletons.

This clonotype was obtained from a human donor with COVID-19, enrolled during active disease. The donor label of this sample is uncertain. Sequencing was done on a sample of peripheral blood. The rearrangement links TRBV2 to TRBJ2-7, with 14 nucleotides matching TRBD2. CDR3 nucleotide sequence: TGTGCCACCTCCGGGACTAGCGGGAGCTACGAGCAGTACTTC. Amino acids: CATSGTSGSYEQYF.